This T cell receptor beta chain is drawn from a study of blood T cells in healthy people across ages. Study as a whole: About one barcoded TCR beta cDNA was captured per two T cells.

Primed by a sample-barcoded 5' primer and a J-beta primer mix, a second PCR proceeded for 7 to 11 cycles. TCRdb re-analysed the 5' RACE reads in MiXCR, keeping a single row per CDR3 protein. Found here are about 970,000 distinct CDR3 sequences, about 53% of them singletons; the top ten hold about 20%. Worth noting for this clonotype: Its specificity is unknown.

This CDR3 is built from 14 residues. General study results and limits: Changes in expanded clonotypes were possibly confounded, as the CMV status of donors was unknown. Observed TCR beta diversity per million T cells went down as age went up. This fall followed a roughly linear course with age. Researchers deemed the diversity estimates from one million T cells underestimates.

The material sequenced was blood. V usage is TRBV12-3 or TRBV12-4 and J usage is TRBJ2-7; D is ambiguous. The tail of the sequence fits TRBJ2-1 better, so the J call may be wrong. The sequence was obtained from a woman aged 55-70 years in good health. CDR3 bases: TGTGCCAGCAGTTCAATTACCCGGAATGACGAGCAGTTCTTC. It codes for CASSSITRNDEQFF.